A selection of T cell receptor beta chains follows, all from one sample in a study of blood T cells in healthy people across ages. TCRdb recomputed calls from the 5' RACE reads with MiXCR, one row per CDR3 protein. The sample yields 1.5 million to 2 million distinct CDR3 sequences, about 39% seen once. Sample: blood. The source is a human donor in good health. The CDR3 runs from the conserved cysteine through the conserved F or W. Each record gives: clone size, V gene, D gene, J gene, CDR3 protein, CDR3 DNA. D genes are given only for firm matches. Clone size is given for some rows only: seen once, a few or many times, or a class if the clone is expanded.

clone size: few; V gene: TRBV28; D gene: NA; J gene: TRBJ2-7; CDR3 protein: CASEPSGAFAGEQYF; CDR3 DNA: TGTGCCAGTGAGCCTTCCGGGGCCTTCGCGGGCGAGCAGTACTTC
clone size: NA; V gene: TRBV2; D gene: NA; J gene: TRBJ2-7; CDR3 protein: CASKMSEGIHEQYF; CDR3 DNA: TGTGCCAGCAAGATGTCGGAGGGGATCCACGAGCAGTACTTC
clone size: NA; V gene: TRBV20-1; D gene: NA; J gene: TRBJ2-1; CDR3 protein: CSAHSWGPWANEQFF; CDR3 DNA: TGCAGTGCTCATAGTTGGGGACCATGGGCCAATGAGCAGTTCTTC
clone size: NA; V gene: TRBV5-5; D gene: NA; J gene: TRBJ2-1; CDR3 protein: CASSFPDRPISKNEQFF; CDR3 DNA: TGTGCCAGCAGCTTCCCAGACAGGCCGATCAGCAAAAATGAGCAGTTCTTC
clone size: NA; V gene: TRBV6-1; D gene: NA; J gene: TRBJ1-2; CDR3 protein: CASSELQTYHGYTF; CDR3 DNA: TGTGCCAGCAGTGAACTACAGACTTATCATGGCTACACCTTC
clone size: NA; V gene: TRBV24-1; D gene: NA; J gene: TRBJ2-1; CDR3 protein: CATSLDKETENEQFF; CDR3 DNA: TGTGCCACCAGCCTGGACAAGGAAACCGAGAATGAGCAGTTCTTC
clone size: few; V gene: TRBV20-1; D gene: NA; J gene: TRBJ2-7; CDR3 protein: CSARDPRTLGNFYEQYF; CDR3 DNA: TGCAGTGCTAGAGATCCACGGACGTTAGGGAACTTCTACGAGCAGTACTTC
clone size: NA; V gene: TRBV5-4; D gene: NA; J gene: TRBJ2-7; CDR3 protein: CASSSLLRYNEQYF; CDR3 DNA: TGTGCCAGCAGCTCCCTCCTCAGATACAATGAGCAGTACTTC
clone size: NA; V gene: TRBV24-1; D gene: NA; J gene: TRBJ2-2; CDR3 protein: CATRDRELTGELFF; CDR3 DNA: TGTGCCACCAGGGACCGGGAGTTGACCGGGGAGCTGTTTTTT
clone size: NA; V gene: TRBV2; D gene: TRBD1; J gene: TRBJ2-1; CDR3 protein: CASTEGTGAYNEQFF; CDR3 DNA: TGTGCCAGCACCGAGGGAACAGGGGCCTACAATGAGCAGTTCTTC
clone size: NA; V gene: TRBV19; D gene: NA; J gene: TRBJ2-7; CDR3 protein: CASSIRGEDEQYF; CDR3 DNA: TGTGCCAGTAGTATCAGGGGGGAGGACGAGCAGTACTTC
clone size: NA; V gene: TRBV7-2; D gene: NA; J gene: TRBJ2-7; CDR3 protein: CASSLELGNEQYF; CDR3 DNA: TGTGCCAGCAGCTTAGAATTGGGCAACGAGCAGTACTTC
clone size: many; V gene: TRBV7-2; D gene: NA; J gene: TRBJ2-7; CDR3 protein: CASSLAGTGYEQYF; CDR3 DNA: TGTGCCAGCAGTTTAGCGGGGACAGGATACGAGCAGTACTTC
clone size: NA; V gene: TRBV7-2; D gene: NA; J gene: TRBJ2-7; CDR3 protein: CASSLGSTSYEQYF; CDR3 DNA: TGTGCCAGCAGCTTAGGGTCAACCTCCTACGAGCAGTACTTC
clone size: few; V gene: TRBV12-3/TRBV12-4; D gene: TRBD1; J gene: TRBJ2-7; CDR3 protein: CASSFDGQGGQYF; CDR3 DNA: TGTGCCAGCAGTTTCGACGGACAGGGTGGGCAGTACTTC
clone size: NA; V gene: TRBV7-9; D gene: NA; J gene: TRBJ2-7; CDR3 protein: CASTTGGTAYEQYF; CDR3 DNA: TGTGCCAGCACCACGGGGGGGACAGCGTACGAGCAGTACTTC
clone size: once; V gene: TRBV20-1; D gene: TRBD2; J gene: TRBJ2-1; CDR3 protein: CSAGDDPAGAYNEQFF; CDR3 DNA: TGCAGTGCTGGAGATGACCCAGCGGGGGCCTACAATGAGCAGTTCTTC
clone size: NA; V gene: TRBV4-2; D gene: TRBD2; J gene: TRBJ2-7; CDR3 protein: CASSQDQTSGVLGTVYEQYF; CDR3 DNA: TGTGCCAGCAGCCAAGATCAGACTAGCGGGGTCTTAGGGACTGTCTACGAGCAGTACTTC
clone size: few; V gene: TRBV12-3/TRBV12-4; D gene: NA; J gene: TRBJ1-2; CDR3 protein: CASSPGSRDIWYGYTF; CDR3 DNA: TGTGCCAGCAGCCCCGGCTCCCGGGACATTTGGTATGGCTACACCTTC
clone size: few; V gene: TRBV29-1; D gene: NA; J gene: TRBJ1-1; CDR3 protein: CSVALGPSWGTEAFF; CDR3 DNA: TGCAGCGTTGCCCTTGGACCGAGCTGGGGGACTGAAGCTTTCTTT
clone size: NA; V gene: TRBV20-1; D gene: NA; J gene: TRBJ1-1; CDR3 protein: CSAPPQMGQMNTEAFF; CDR3 DNA: TGCAGTGCTCCTCCTCAAATGGGACAAATGAACACTGAAGCTTTCTTT
clone size: NA; V gene: TRBV10-3; D gene: TRBD1; J gene: TRBJ1-5; CDR3 protein: CAISTGHQPQHF; CDR3 DNA: TGTGCCATCTCGACAGGGCATCAGCCCCAGCATTTT
clone size: NA; V gene: TRBV2; D gene: TRBD2; J gene: TRBJ2-5; CDR3 protein: CASLVLAVETQYF; CDR3 DNA: TGTGCCAGCCTGGTGCTAGCGGTAGAGACCCAGTACTTC
clone size: NA; V gene: TRBV5-1; D gene: NA; J gene: TRBJ1-1; CDR3 protein: CASQMGGTPNTEAFF; CDR3 DNA: TGCGCCAGCCAGATGGGTGGGACACCGAACACTGAAGCTTTCTTT
clone size: NA; V gene: TRBV7-9; D gene: NA; J gene: TRBJ2-3; CDR3 protein: CASNGTPGAGVGITQYF; CDR3 DNA: TGTGCCAGCAACGGAACCCCAGGGGCAGGGGTCGGAATTACGCAGTATTTT
clone size: NA; V gene: TRBV5-1; D gene: NA; J gene: TRBJ1-6; CDR3 protein: CASKDSYNSPLHF; CDR3 DNA: TGCGCCAGCAAGGACAGTTATAATTCACCCCTCCACTTT
clone size: once; V gene: TRBV28; D gene: NA; J gene: TRBJ1-2; CDR3 protein: CASSLLGSAGNYGYTF; CDR3 DNA: TGTGCCAGCAGTTTGCTGGGGTCGGCAGGGAACTATGGCTACACCTTC
clone size: few; V gene: TRBV6-5; D gene: NA; J gene: TRBJ2-7; CDR3 protein: CASSYSNSLVRTYEQYF; CDR3 DNA: TGTGCCAGCAGTTACTCGAATTCCCTGGTTCGGACCTACGAGCAGTACTTC
clone size: NA; V gene: TRBV20-1; D gene: NA; J gene: TRBJ1-2; CDR3 protein: CSAGFQVRIGYTF; CDR3 DNA: TGCAGTGCTGGGTTCCAGGTACGCATTGGCTACACCTTC
clone size: NA; V gene: TRBV20-1; D gene: TRBD2; J gene: TRBJ2-1; CDR3 protein: CSARGWASGYNSYNEQFF; CDR3 DNA: TGCAGTGCTAGAGGTTGGGCTAGCGGATACAACTCCTACAATGAGCAGTTCTTC
clone size: NA; V gene: TRBV2; D gene: TRBD2; J gene: TRBJ2-4; CDR3 protein: CASTPGGTKNIQYF; CDR3 DNA: TGTGCCAGCACGCCGGGGGGTACCAAAAACATTCAGTACTTC
clone size: many; V gene: TRBV5-1; D gene: NA; J gene: TRBJ2-7; CDR3 protein: CASSLGQVSYEQYF; CDR3 DNA: TGCGCCAGCAGCTTGGGACAGGTCTCCTACGAGCAGTACTTC
clone size: few; V gene: TRBV29-1; D gene: TRBD1; J gene: TRBJ2-5; CDR3 protein: CSDYRTGFKETQYF; CDR3 DNA: TGCAGCGATTATCGGACAGGCTTTAAAGAGACCCAGTACTTC
clone size: few; V gene: TRBV4-1; D gene: NA; J gene: TRBJ2-7; CDR3 protein: CASSQFLGLLSSYEQYF; CDR3 DNA: TGCGCCAGCAGCCAATTCTTGGGACTCTTGAGCTCCTACGAGCAGTACTTC
clone size: many; V gene: TRBV12-3/TRBV12-4; D gene: NA; J gene: TRBJ2-6; CDR3 protein: CASSPGANVLTF; CDR3 DNA: TGTGCCAGCAGTCCTGGGGCCAACGTCCTGACTTTC
clone size: NA; V gene: TRBV6-1; D gene: NA; J gene: TRBJ1-2; CDR3 protein: CASLTLVVSEGLSGYGYTF; CDR3 DNA: TGTGCCAGCCTAACCCTGGTTGTTTCGGAAGGACTTTCGGGCTATGGCTACACCTTC
clone size: NA; V gene: TRBV5-5; D gene: TRBD1; J gene: TRBJ2-3; CDR3 protein: CASRRDRVSTDTQYF; CDR3 DNA: TGTGCCAGCAGGCGGGACAGGGTGAGCACAGATACGCAGTATTTT
clone size: NA; V gene: TRBV12-3/TRBV12-4; D gene: NA; J gene: TRBJ1-4; CDR3 protein: CASSLGGPPGEKLFF; CDR3 DNA: TGTGCCAGCAGTTTAGGAGGGCCACCAGGTGAAAAACTGTTTTTT
clone size: few; V gene: TRBV20-1; D gene: NA; J gene: TRBJ2-7; CDR3 protein: CSARSGSYSYEQYF; CDR3 DNA: TGCAGTGCTAGATCCGGGAGTTACTCCTACGAGCAGTACTTC
clone size: NA; V gene: TRBV7-9; D gene: TRBD2; J gene: TRBJ2-5; CDR3 protein: CASSPWEAGEMYF; CDR3 DNA: TGTGCCAGCAGCCCCTGGGAGGCGGGGGAGATGTACTTC
clone size: NA; V gene: TRBV7-2; D gene: NA; J gene: TRBJ1-5; CDR3 protein: CASRRTGNSNQPQHF; CDR3 DNA: TGTGCCAGCAGACGAACAGGGAATAGTAATCAGCCCCAGCATTTT
clone size: NA; V gene: TRBV5-4; D gene: NA; J gene: TRBJ2-5; CDR3 protein: CASSLTSNRGAGDEQYF; CDR3 DNA: TGTGCCAGCAGCTTGACTTCAAACCGGGGGGCGGGGGATGAGCAGTACTTC
clone size: once; V gene: TRBV27; D gene: NA; J gene: TRBJ1-5; CDR3 protein: CASSFFGLNQPQHF; CDR3 DNA: TGTGCCAGCAGTTTTTTCGGGCTTAATCAGCCCCAGCATTTT
clone size: NA; V gene: TRBV4-1; D gene: NA; J gene: TRBJ2-1; CDR3 protein: CASSSLARNYNEQFF; CDR3 DNA: TGCGCCAGCAGCTCCCTAGCGCGGAACTACAATGAGCAGTTCTTC
clone size: NA; V gene: TRBV7-7; D gene: NA; J gene: TRBJ2-1; CDR3 protein: CASSPEGGTTYNEQFF; CDR3 DNA: TGTGCCAGCAGCCCTGAGGGGGGGACCACCTACAATGAGCAGTTCTTC
clone size: NA; V gene: TRBV7-2; D gene: TRBD2; J gene: TRBJ2-1; CDR3 protein: CASSFSGGATNEQFF; CDR3 DNA: TGTGCCAGCAGCTTCAGCGGGGGGGCTACGAATGAGCAGTTCTTC
clone size: NA; V gene: TRBV7-9; D gene: NA; J gene: TRBJ1-2; CDR3 protein: CASSFYEYGYTF; CDR3 DNA: TGTGCCAGCAGCTTCTACGAATATGGCTACACCTTC
clone size: NA; V gene: TRBV4-2; D gene: NA; J gene: TRBJ2-3; CDR3 protein: CASSPLGAGTTDTQYF; CDR3 DNA: TGTGCCAGCAGCCCCTTGGGGGCTGGTACAACAGATACGCAGTATTTT
clone size: NA; V gene: TRBV27; D gene: TRBD1; J gene: TRBJ2-1; CDR3 protein: CASNPFPDRGGNEQFF; CDR3 DNA: TGTGCCAGCAACCCTTTCCCGGACAGGGGCGGCAATGAGCAGTTCTTC
clone size: NA; V gene: TRBV4-3; D gene: TRBD1; J gene: TRBJ1-5; CDR3 protein: CASSFRTGTGSNSNQPQHF; CDR3 DNA: TGCGCCAGCAGCTTCCGGACAGGTACGGGGTCTAATAGCAATCAGCCCCAGCATTTT
clone size: NA; V gene: TRBV7-2; D gene: NA; J gene: TRBJ1-1; CDR3 protein: CASSLSPDAEAFF; CDR3 DNA: TGTGCCAGCAGCTTATCACCGGATGCTGAAGCTTTCTTT
clone size: few; V gene: TRBV10-3; D gene: NA; J gene: TRBJ2-5; CDR3 protein: CAISSDTLQETQYF; CDR3 DNA: TGTGCCATCTCCTCCGACACGCTCCAAGAGACCCAGTACTTC
clone size: few; V gene: TRBV7-2; D gene: TRBD1; J gene: TRBJ2-7; CDR3 protein: CASSSGTGHLEQYF; CDR3 DNA: TGTGCCAGCAGCTCCGGGACAGGGCATCTCGAGCAGTACTTC
clone size: NA; V gene: TRBV4-2; D gene: NA; J gene: TRBJ2-4; CDR3 protein: CASSQEWVIRNIQYF; CDR3 DNA: TGTGCCAGCAGCCAAGAATGGGTGATCCGAAACATTCAGTACTTC
clone size: NA; V gene: TRBV15; D gene: TRBD1; J gene: TRBJ2-5; CDR3 protein: CATSRSGTGVYNEQYF; CDR3 DNA: TGTGCCACCAGCAGATCCGGGACAGGGGTCTACAATGAGCAGTACTTC
clone size: NA; V gene: TRBV4-3; D gene: TRBD1; J gene: TRBJ1-2; CDR3 protein: CASSRDRGGYGHTF; CDR3 DNA: TGCGCCAGCAGCCGGGACAGGGGTGGCTATGGCCACACCTTC
clone size: NA; V gene: TRBV6-2/TRBV6-3; D gene: NA; J gene: TRBJ1-1; CDR3 protein: CASSTLQFRKGTEAFF; CDR3 DNA: TGTGCCAGCAGCACCCTCCAATTCAGGAAGGGGACTGAAGCTTTCTTT